This T cell receptor (beta chain) originates from a study of cytomegalovirus exposure and HLA in healthy donors. As to this clone: Its antigen is currently unknown.

Primers: 60 Vbeta forward and 13 Jbeta reverse. Data came from immunoSEQ multiplex PCR; TCRdb stores just in-frame clones and leaves some out. Here the sample spans over 100,000 clones, 63% being singletons. Study outcomes and limitations: Earlier analysis found most TCR beta V segments productive about 87% or about 30% of the time. In a later analysis, DRB1 alleles had the most associated TCRs; HLA-C alleles the fewest.

This CDR3 spans 14 amino acids. Germline CDR1 SGHDT, CDR2 YYEEEE. With 0 bases removed from V and 8 bases from J, the gap between germline ends came to 14 bases. This clonotype was obtained from a man aged 35-49 years in good health and CMV-seropositive. Input material: PBMCs. The J gene is TRBJ1-2, the V gene TRBV5-6; unclear D gene. The CDR3 DNA is TGTGCCAGCAGCTTGGAGCCCCCTGAGGGCGGCTACACCTTC. Translation: CASSLEPPEGGYTF. The variable domain in full, completed from reference TRBV5-6 and TRBJ1-2, reads DAGVTQSPTHLIKTRGQQVTLRCSPKSGHDTVSWYQQALGQGPQFIFQYYEEEERQRGNFPDRFSGHQFPNYSSELNVNALLLGDSALYLCASSLEPPEGGYTFGSGTRLTVV.